This T cell receptor (beta chain) was obtained from a study of T cells after yellow fever vaccination. TCRdb used MiXCR to reprocess the 5' RACE reads, holding one entry per CDR3 protein. Of about 320,000 distinct CDR3 sequences in the sample, around 6.8% were seen once. The table lists this clonotype with a few counts. The CDR3 totals 13 residues. V was pared by 4 bases and J by 4 bases, with 10 bases between. The germline CDR1 and CDR2 sequences are SGHVS and FQNEAQ. This rearrangement joins TRBV7-8 to TRBJ1-2, with D possibly TRBD1 on 5 matching bases. This TCR came from a man between 18 and 29 years old who received the YFV17D yellow fever vaccine. The specimen comprised PBMCs, sampled roughly seven weeks after the first yellow fever vaccination. The CDR3 loop is CASSSGTAYGYTF. As DNA, the CDR3 is TGTGCCAGCAGCTCCGGGACTGCCTATGGCTACACCTTC.